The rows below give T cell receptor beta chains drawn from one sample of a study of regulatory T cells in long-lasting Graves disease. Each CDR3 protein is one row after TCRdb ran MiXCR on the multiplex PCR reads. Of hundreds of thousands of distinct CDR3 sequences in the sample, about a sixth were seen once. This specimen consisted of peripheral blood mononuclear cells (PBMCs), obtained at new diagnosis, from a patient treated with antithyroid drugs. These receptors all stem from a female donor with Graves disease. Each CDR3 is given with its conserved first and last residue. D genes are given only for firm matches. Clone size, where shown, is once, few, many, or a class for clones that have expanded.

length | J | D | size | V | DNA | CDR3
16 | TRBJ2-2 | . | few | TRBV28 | TGTGCCAGTTGTGTGATGGAGGCGACCGGGACCGGGGAGCTGTTTTTT | CASCVMEATGTGELFF
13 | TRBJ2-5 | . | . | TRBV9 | TGTGCCAGCAGCGTAGCCCCTCAGGAGACCCAGTACTTC | CASSVAPQETQYF
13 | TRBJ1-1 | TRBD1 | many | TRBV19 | TGTGCCAGTATACGGAGACAGGGGGCTGAAGCTTTCTTT | CASIRRQGAEAFF
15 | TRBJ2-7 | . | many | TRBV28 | TGTGCCAGCAGTTCCGGCAGGGGTTGGGGCTACGAGCAGTACTTC | CASSSGRGWGYEQYF
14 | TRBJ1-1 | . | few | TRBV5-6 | TGTGCCAGCAGCTTGTGGGGGCTAAACACTGAAGCTTTCTTT | CASSLWGLNTEAFF
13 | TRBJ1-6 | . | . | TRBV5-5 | TGTGCCAGCAGCACAGAGGGTAATTCACCCCTCCACTTT | CASSTEGNSPLHF
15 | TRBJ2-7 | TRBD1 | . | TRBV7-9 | TGTGCCAGCAGCTTTCCGGACAGGGGGACCTACGAGCAGTACTTC | CASSFPDRGTYEQYF
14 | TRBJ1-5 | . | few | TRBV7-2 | TGTGCCAGCAGCTTATTGGGGGGGGCTCAGCCCCAGCATTTT | CASSLLGGAQPQHF
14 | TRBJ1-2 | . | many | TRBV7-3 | TGTGCCAGCAGCTTAACAGGGACCGAGGCTGGCTACACCTTC | CASSLTGTEAGYTF
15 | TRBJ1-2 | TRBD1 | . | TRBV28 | TGTGCCAGCATCGACCCCGGGACAGATCCCGTCGGCTACACCTTC | CASIDPGTDPVGYTF
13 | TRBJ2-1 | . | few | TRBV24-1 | TGTGCCACCAGTGACATAGTAGGGAATGAGCAGTTCTTC | CATSDIVGNEQFF
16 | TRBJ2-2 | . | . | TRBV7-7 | TGTGCTAGCAGCCCCTATGAAGCGGAGGCTGCCGGGGAGCTGTTTTTT | CASSPYEAEAAGELFF
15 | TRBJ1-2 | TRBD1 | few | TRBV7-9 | TGTGCCAGCAGCCCGCAGGGACAGCCGAACTATGGCTACACCTTC | CASSPQGQPNYGYTF
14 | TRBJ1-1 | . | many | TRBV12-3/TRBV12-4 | TGTGCCAGCAGTTTAGCGCTCACCGAGGACGGAGCTTTCTTT | CASSLALTEDGAFF
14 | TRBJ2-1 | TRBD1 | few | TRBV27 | TGTGCCAGCAGTCCCCAGACAGGGGGTATTGAGCAGTTCTTC | CASSPQTGGIEQFF
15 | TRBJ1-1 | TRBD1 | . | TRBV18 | TGTGCCAGCTCACGGGACAGAGACATGAACACTGAAGCTTTCTTT | CASSRDRDMNTEAFF
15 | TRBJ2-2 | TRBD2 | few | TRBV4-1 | TGCGCCAGCCTGGGGCGGGGGGCCGACACCGGGGAGCTGTTTTTT | CASLGRGADTGELFF
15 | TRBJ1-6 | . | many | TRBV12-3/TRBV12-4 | TGTGCCAGCAGTTTGAGCTCTTCCCTTAATTCACCCCTCCACTTT | CASSLSSSLNSPLHF
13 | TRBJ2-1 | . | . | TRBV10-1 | TGCGCCAGCAGTGAAACCAAATACAATGAGCAGTTCTTC | CASSETKYNEQFF
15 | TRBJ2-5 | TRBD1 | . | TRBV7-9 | TGTGCCAGCAGTCCAACGACAGGGCTGGCAGAGACCCAGTACTTC | CASSPTTGLAETQYF
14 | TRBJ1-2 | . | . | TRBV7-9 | TGTGCCAGCAGCATAGAAGGACAGTCCTATGGCTGCACCTTC | CASSIEGQSYGCTF
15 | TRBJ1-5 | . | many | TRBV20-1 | TGCAGTGCTAGAGATATTGGGGGGGCTGGGCAGCCCCAGCATTTT | CSARDIGGAGQPQHF
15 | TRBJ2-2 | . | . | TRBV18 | TGTGCCAGCTCACCACCGGCGGTGACCACCGGGGAGCTGTTTTTT | CASSPPAVTTGELFF
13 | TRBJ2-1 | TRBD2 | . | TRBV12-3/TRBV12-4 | TGTGCCAGCCCCGGGGGGAACAGGAATGAGCAGTTCTTC | CASPGGNRNEQFF
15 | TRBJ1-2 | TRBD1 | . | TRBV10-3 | TGTGCCGCCCTCTATAAGGGACAGGGTAACTATGGCTACACCTTC | CAALYKGQGNYGYTF